This T cell receptor (beta chain) was found in a study of blood T cell repertoires in COVID-19. About the study: Samples came from the United States, Italy and Spain, spanning acute and convalescent COVID-19. Sample material is recorded as cDNA or gDNA derived from T cells, B-cell-depleted T cells, or PBMCs.

In the source study's methods: Reference gene primers were amplified, and this amplification served to estimate nucleated cell counts. Method: immunoSEQ multiplex PCR; TCRdb's copy keeps in-frame clones and lacks some. Clonal size and the V and J genes are those of that table, whereas D and trimming came from the DNA. The table has over 200,000 clones, about 85% seen once. The CDR3 consists of 16 residues. From germline, CDR1 is LGHDT and CDR2 YNNKEL (reference sequence). The trim removed 3 bases at V and 3 bases at J, leaving 9 bases unmatched. The genes are TRBV3-1 (or the pseudogene TRBV3-2) and TRBJ2-7; 9 positions match TRBD1. The TCR sequence derives from a man in his sixties who had recovered from COVID-19. Sequencing was performed on peripheral blood. CDR3 region: CASSQPGQGAYYEQYF. The CDR3 DNA reads TGTGCCAGCAGCCAGCCGGGACAGGGTGCTTACTACGAGCAGTACTTC.